The 30 T cell receptor beta chains reported below all come from one sample, sequenced in a study of blood T cells in healthy people across ages. A second about 7 to 12 cycle PCR used barcoded and J-beta primers. TCRdb used MiXCR to reprocess the 5' RACE reads, holding one entry per CDR3 protein. The sample lists 1.5 million to 1.8 million distinct CDR3 sequences; around 40% were seen once. The sample was blood. The receptors shown here come from a woman between 18 and 29 years old in good health.

With regard to this clonotype: The junction shows a germline mismatch at one end, possibly a read error. This chain connects TRBV4-3 to TRBJ2-7; D remains unclear. There are 15 residues in the CDR3. CDR1 and CDR2 from the germline V gene are LGHNA and YSLEER. The CDR3 sequence is CASGQVLAGYYEQYF. CDR3 nucleotide sequence: TGCGCCAGCGGCCAAGTTTTAGCTGGCTACTACGAGCAGTACTTC.

This clonotype was detected only once. The CDR3, as DNA: TGTGCCACCAGTGATGGGCGGTTCCATCAGCCCCAGCATTTT. Amino acid sequence: CATSDGRFHQPQHF. The rearrangement uses TRBV15 and TRBJ1-5; D call uncertain. Deletions cut 6 bases from V and 5 bases from J, with 14 bases between. This CDR3 contains 14 residues. Per the germline V gene, CDR1 is LNHNV and CDR2 is YYDKDF (reference sequence). The full variable domain, its missing parts supplied by reference TRBV15 and TRBJ1-5, is DAMVIQNPRYQVTQFGKPVTLSCSQTLNHNVMYWYQQKSSQAPKLLFHYYDKDFNNEADTPDNFQSRRPNTSFCFLDIRSPGLGDTAMYLCATSDGRFHQPQHFGDGTRLSIL.

The sample holds a few counts of this clonotype. The V call is TRBV27, the J call TRBJ2-3; 14 positions match TRBD2. Germline V lookup: CDR1 MNHEY, CDR2 SMNVEV (reference sequence). The CDR3 totals 16 residues. V lost 6 bases to trimming and J lost 3 bases; unmatched junction nucleotides: 5. The CDR3 DNA reads as TGTGCCAGCAGGCCGGGACTAGCGGGAGCTACAGATACGCAGTATTTT. Translating it yields CASRPGLAGATDTQYF.

Only a few counts were recorded for this clonotype. The V gene is TRBV27, the J gene TRBJ1-2; 9 bases are shared with TRBD1. The J segment lost 7 bases and the V segment lost 8 bases, leaving 5 bases of the junction unmatched. Germline V gene sequence: CDR1 MNHEY, CDR2 SMNVEV (reference sequence). The CDR3 length is 12 residues. The CDR3 DNA follows: TGTGCCAGCGGGGGACAGGGTCCTGGCTACACCTTC. Amino acids: CASGGQGPGYTF.

This chain joins TRBV4-3 and TRBJ1-2; TRBD1 agrees at 9 bases. Germline lookup yields CDR1 LGHNA and CDR2 YSLEER. The V gene end was trimmed by 0 bases and the J gene end by 6 bases; junction bases not matched to a gene: 14. The length of the CDR3 is 18 residues. CDR3 DNA sequence: TGCGCCAGCAGCCAAGATTACCGTAGGACAGGGGATAGGAATGGCTACACCTTC. This codes for CASSQDYRRTGDRNGYTF.

The gene calls are TRBV10-3 and TRBJ2-5, with TRBD2 matching over 7 bases. The germline CDR1 and CDR2 sequences are ENHRY and SYGVKD. The CDR3 loop spans 14 amino acids. V lost 2 bases to trimming and J lost 4 bases; unmatched junction nucleotides: 4. The DNA for the CDR3 is TGTGCCATCAGTGAGGGCGGGGGATCAGAGACCCAGTACTTC. It yields the protein CAISEGGGSETQYF.

The CDR3 DNA follows: TGCAGCGTTGAAAATGCGGTACAAGAGTACAATGAGCAGTTCTTC. Translated, it gives CSVENAVQEYNEQFF. This chain joins TRBV29-1 and TRBJ2-1; D uncertain. V was cut by 2 bases and J by 4 bases, with 15 bases left in between. The CDR3 is 15 residues long. Germline-derived CDR1 and CDR2 are SQVTM and ANQGSEA.

This clonotype was recorded a few times. V is TRBV12-3 or TRBV12-4 and J is TRBJ1-4; 9 positions match TRBD1. V gave up 6 bases and J gave up 7 bases; unmatched junction bases: 6. CDR3 length: 14 residues. CDR3 in DNA: TGTGCCAGCAGCAGGGACAGGGCTGTTGAAAAACTGTTTTTT. Its protein is CASSRDRAVEKLFF.

The chain joins TRBV9 to TRBJ2-7; D unclear. This CDR3 spans 13 amino acids. V lost 4 bases to trimming and J lost 5 bases, with 13 bases between them. The germline gives CDR1 SGDLS, CDR2 YYNGEE. CDR3 nucleotide sequence: TGTGCCAGCAGCCCGAGGTCGTGGGACGAGCAGTACTTC. This encodes CASSPRSWDEQYF.

This clonotype occurred once. CDR3 region: CASSSSWGVNYGYTF. CDR3 DNA: TGTGCCAGCAGTTCTTCCTGGGGGGTAAACTATGGCTACACCTTC. This rearrangement joins TRBV27 to TRBJ1-2, with D possibly matching TRBD1 (5 bases). Deletions cut 4 bases from V and 2 bases from J, with 14 bases between. The germline gives CDR1 MNHEY, CDR2 SMNVEV (reference sequence). The CDR3 is 15 residues long.

The chain employs TRBV24-1 and TRBJ2-1; no clear D gene. Trimming removed 3 bases at V and 2 bases at J, with 7 bases between. This CDR3 is built from 14 residues. Germline V lookup: CDR1 KGHDR, CDR2 SFDVKD. CDR3 bases: TGTGCCACCAGTGATGGACCAACCTACAATGAGCAGTTCTTC. Its translation: CATSDGPTYNEQFF.

J is TRBJ2-3 and V is TRBV20-1; 10 bases are a match to TRBD2. V shed 7 bases and J 2 bases; nucleotides not matched to a gene: 6. The CDR3 totals 14 residues. Germline V lookup: CDR1 DFQATT, CDR2 SNEGSKA (reference sequence). The CDR3 DNA reads TGCAGTGATCTAGCGGGAGCCCCCACAGATACGCAGTATTTT. Amino acids: CSDLAGAPTDTQYF.

The rearrangement uses TRBV30 and TRBJ1-2; D may be TRBD1 (6 bases). Germline loops: CDR1 GTSNPN, CDR2 SVGIG (reference sequence). CDR3 length: 13 amino acids. V was cut by 0 bases and J by 8 bases, with 13 bases left in between. The CDR3 bases are TGTGCCTGGAGTGTTACAGGGCGAGGGGGCTACACCTTC. This translates into CAWSVTGRGGYTF.

The V gene is TRBV29-1, the J gene TRBJ2-3; 9 bases line up with TRBD2. This CDR3 is 16 amino acids long. V trimming: 7 bases; J trimming: 2 bases; junction bases outside the gene matches: 13. CDR1 SQVTM and CDR2 ANQGSEA come from the germline V gene. The CDR3 DNA reads TGCAGCGGAGGTAGCGGGAGCCCTTGGGACACAGATACGCAGTATTTT. Encoded protein: CSGGSGSPWDTDTQYF.

The genes are TRBV6-2 or TRBV6-3 and TRBJ1-2; D gene uncertain. The germline CDR1 and CDR2 sequences are MNHEY and SVGEGT. Trimming cost V 0 bases and J 4 bases, with 12 bases left between them. CDR3 length: 15 amino acids. Written as DNA, the CDR3 is TGTGCCAGCAGTTACTCGAGAGGGTCTACCTATGGCTACACCTTC. Translating it yields CASSYSRGSTYGYTF.

The chain has TRBV21-1 and TRBJ1-5. TRBV21-1 is labeled a pseudogene. This CDR3 comprises 12 residues. The CDR3 is CASTSSRQPQHF. The CDR3 nucleotides are TGTGCCAGCACCTCTTCGAGGCAGCCCCAGCATTTT.

The CDR3 spells CASSLKGVNIQYF. The CDR3 DNA is TGTGCCAGCAGCTTGAAGGGGGTGAACATTCAGTACTTC. This chain links TRBV5-6 with TRBJ2-7; weak D call: TRBD1 (6 bases). The J call may be mistaken, given a closer DNA end match to TRBJ2-4. The germline CDR1 and CDR2 sequences are SGHDT and YYEEEE. This CDR3 comprises 13 residues.

This chain joins TRBV5-1 and TRBJ2-1; D is undetermined. Trimming pared 2 bases from V and 6 bases from J, leaving 9 bases between. CDR1 is SGHRS and CDR2 is YFSETQ in the germline V gene. This CDR3 region has 13 residues. CDR3 DNA sequence: TGCGCCAGCAGCTTTAGACAAGCCAATGAGCAGTTCTTC. Translating it yields CASSFRQANEQFF.

The V gene is TRBV5-1, the J gene TRBJ2-3, with 9 bases aligning to TRBD1. V lost 6 bases to trimming and J lost 0 bases; unmatched junction nucleotides: 11. The germline CDR1 and CDR2 sequences are SGHRS and YFSETQ. CDR3 length: 17 residues. CDR3 nucleotide sequence: TGCGCCAGCACGACCCGACAGGGGGACCTTAGCACAGATACGCAGTATTTT. As protein: CASTTRQGDLSTDTQYF.

This clonotype was detected ten times or more. The V call is TRBV12-3 or TRBV12-4, the J call TRBJ2-7, with D maybe TRBD1 (6 bases). The CDR3 extends over 12 amino acids. V lost 7 bases and J 4 bases, leaving 11 bases between the germline ends. Written as DNA, the CDR3 is TGTGCCAGCACCAAAAGGGGGTACGAGCAGTACTTC. As protein: CASTKRGYEQYF.

The chain carries TRBV7-2 and TRBJ2-2; D might be TRBD1 or TRBD2, each matching 5 bases. Germline V gene sequence: CDR1 SGHTA, CDR2 FQGNSA. This CDR3 contains 15 residues. V was trimmed by 6 bases and J by 0 bases, leaving 11 bases between them. The CDR3 loop is CASSLRGPNTGELFF. The CDR3 coding sequence is TGTGCCAGCAGTTTGAGGGGCCCGAACACCGGGGAGCTGTTTTTT.

This clonotype was seen a handful of times. The chain is built from TRBV5-1 and TRBJ2-5; D not resolved. This CDR3 is 15 amino acids long. The germline V and J ends were trimmed by 3 bases and 5 bases, with 17 bases remaining between them. CDR1 is SGHRS and CDR2 is YFSETQ in the germline V gene. The CDR3 is CASSSSTAGEETQYF. The CDR3 DNA sequence: TGCGCCAGCAGCTCCTCTACCGCCGGTGAGGAGACCCAGTACTTC. The full variable domain, rest sourced from reference TRBV5-1 and TRBJ2-5, is KAGVTQTPRYLIKTRGQQVTLSCSPISGHRSVSWYQQTPGQGLQFLFEYFSETQRNKGNFPGRFSGRQFSNSRSEMNVSTLELGDSALYLCASSSSTAGEETQYFGPGTRLLVL.

This clonotype was detected only a few times. V usage is TRBV12-3 or TRBV12-4 and J usage is TRBJ2-2, with D possibly TRBD2 on 6 matching bases. The V end lost 6 bases, the J end lost 0 bases, and 11 bases lay between the germline ends. The CDR3 runs to 15 residues. The CDR3 DNA is TGTGCCAGCAGACATGGGACTTCGAACACCGGGGAGCTGTTTTTT. It encodes CASRHGTSNTGELFF.

Written as DNA, the CDR3 is TGTGCCAGCAGCGCGACAGGGGTTGAAAAACTGTTTTTT. Translating gives CASSATGVEKLFF. This chain uses TRBV9 with TRBJ1-4, with 8 bases matching TRBD1. Trimming took 3 bases from V and 7 from J; bases not matched to a gene: 2. The CDR3 spans 13 residues. CDR1 SGDLS and CDR2 YYNGEE come from the germline V gene.

CDR3 nucleotide sequence: TGTGCCAGCAGTTTCAGTTTCCCAGACCAGCCCCAGCATTTT. This translates into CASSFSFPDQPQHF. The chain uses TRBV12-3 or TRBV12-4 and TRBJ1-5; D gene uncertain. Trimming removed 3 bases at V and 7 bases at J, with 13 bases between. This CDR3 contains 14 residues.

The chain links TRBV6-1 to TRBJ2-1; 11 bases line up with TRBD1. CDR3 length: 16 amino acids. The V and J ends lost 7 bases and 7 bases, in that order; junction bases with no gene match: 12. CDR1 is MNHNS, CDR2 SASEGT, per germline. The CDR3 nucleotides read TGTGCCAGCACCCTACTGGACAGGGGGCGGGTAAATGAGCAGTTCTTC. This gives the protein CASTLLDRGRVNEQFF.

Comments on this clonotype: At one end, the junction sequence differs from germline, possibly due to a read error. The gene calls are TRBV5-6 and TRBJ2-5; D possibly matches TRBD1 or TRBD2 (6 bases each). Germline V gives CDR1 SGHDT, CDR2 YYEEEE. The CDR3 totals 13 residues. The CDR3, as DNA: TGCGCCAGCAGCTTGGGGGGCGTGTACAAGCAGTACTTC. As protein: CASSLGGVYKQYF.

The chain joins TRBV27 to TRBJ1-2, with 7 bases that match TRBD1. CDR1 and CDR2 (germline): MNHEY, SMNVEV (reference sequence). This CDR3 is built from 15 residues. Germline trimming cut 2 bases from V and 6 bases from J; bases unmatched to any gene: 9. CDR3 in DNA: TGTGCCAGCAGTTTACTCCGGGACAGTTCAAATGGCTACACCTTC. It yields the protein CASSLLRDSSNGYTF.

This clonotype was picked up a small number of times. The V call is TRBV7-3, the J call TRBJ1-1; D may be TRBD1 (5 bases). The germline CDR1 and CDR2 sequences are SGHTA and FQGTGA. V was trimmed by 7 bases and J by 0 bases, leaving 9 bases between them. The CDR3 covers 13 residues. In DNA form, the CDR3 reads TGTGCCAGCAAGTCACAGGTGAACACTGAAGCTTTCTTT. Translation: CASKSQVNTEAFF.

In regard to this clonotype: At one of its ends the junction is not consistent with the germline gene, which may arise from a read error. The chain has TRBV4-1 and TRBJ1-2, with 7 bases that match TRBD1. The CDR3 is 15 amino acids. In germline, CDR1 is MGHRA, CDR2 YSYEKL. This chain's CDR3 is CASSLRGTDCSGCTF. CDR3 nucleotide sequence: TGCGCCAGCAGCCTCAGAGGGACAGACTGCTCTGGCTGCACCTTC.